This T cell receptor (beta chain) appears in the sequencing data of a study of lymphopenia after photon versus proton radiotherapy. Overall study results and limits: Under photons, naive T cells and diversity fell while effector/memory populations rose. After lymphocyte nadir, photon-treated repertoires showed oligoclonal expansion, especially CD8+ Temra. Better survival with proton therapy was suggested as possible, not demonstrated. In patients who died, overall survival fell as post-nadir TCR diversity dropped more.

Concerning this clone: Its antigen remains unknown.

This CDR3 contains 17 residues. Germline V gives CDR1 SGHNT, CDR2 YENEEA. Trimming removed 0 bases from V and 1 base from J, with 15 bases in between. Repertoires were generated with immunoSEQ multiplex PCR, while TCRdb's copy carries only in-frame clones and drops some. The repertoire holds 35,000 to 50,000 clones, with about 93% as singletons. Sequenced here: peripheral blood, sampled from a patient treated with photon-based radiotherapy. The chain is built from TRBV11-3 and TRBJ2-5; D gene ambiguous. The origin of this receptor is a man in his 60s with cholangiocarcinoma. The CDR3 DNA reads TGTGCCAGCAGCTTAGATGGGCAGGTGGGGTTCCAAGAGACCCAGTACTTC. Encoded protein: CASSLDGQVGFQETQYF.